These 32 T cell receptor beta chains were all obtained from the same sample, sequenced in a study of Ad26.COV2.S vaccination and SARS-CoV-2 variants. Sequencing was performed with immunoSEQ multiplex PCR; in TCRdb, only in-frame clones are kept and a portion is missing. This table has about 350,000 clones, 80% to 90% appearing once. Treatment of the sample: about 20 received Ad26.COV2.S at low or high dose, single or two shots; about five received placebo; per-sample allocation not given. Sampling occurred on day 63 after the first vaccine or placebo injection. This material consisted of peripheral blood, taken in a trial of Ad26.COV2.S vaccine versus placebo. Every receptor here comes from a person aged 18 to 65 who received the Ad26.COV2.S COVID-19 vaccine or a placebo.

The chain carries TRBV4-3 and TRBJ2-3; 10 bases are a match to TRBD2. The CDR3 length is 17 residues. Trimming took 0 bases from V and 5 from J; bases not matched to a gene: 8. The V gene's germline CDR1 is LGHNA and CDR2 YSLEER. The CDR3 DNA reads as TGCGCCAGCAGCCAAGAGGGACTAGCGAGGGCGGGAGATACGCAGTATTTT. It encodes CASSQEGLARAGDTQYF.

The CDR3 loop reads CASSLGPGTGELFF. CDR3 bases: TGTGCCAGCAGTCTGGGCCCTGGCACCGGGGAGCTGTTTTTT. The rearrangement links TRBV28 to TRBJ2-2; unclear D gene. Trimming shortened V by 5 bases and J by 4 bases, and 11 bases separated the two germline ends. Germline V gene data show CDR1 as MDHEN and CDR2 as SYDVKM. The CDR3 is 14 amino acids.

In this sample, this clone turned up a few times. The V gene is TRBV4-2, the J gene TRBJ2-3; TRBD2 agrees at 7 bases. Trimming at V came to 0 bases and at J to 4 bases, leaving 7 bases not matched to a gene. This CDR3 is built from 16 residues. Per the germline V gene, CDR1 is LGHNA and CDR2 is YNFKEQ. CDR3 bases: TGTGCCAGCAGCCAAGACGGCGGGGGAGGGGCAGATACGCAGTATTTT. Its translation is CASSQDGGGGADTQYF.

This CDR3 reads CASTLITSGGGTDTQYF. The DNA of the CDR3 is TGTGCCAGCACTCTAATAACTAGCGGGGGGGGCACAGATACGCAGTATTTT. The chain joins TRBV28 to TRBJ2-3; 13 nucleotides align to TRBD2. V was clipped by 7 bases and J by 1 base; unmatched bases: 8. The CDR3 totals 17 residues. CDR1 and CDR2 (germline): MDHEN, SYDVKM.

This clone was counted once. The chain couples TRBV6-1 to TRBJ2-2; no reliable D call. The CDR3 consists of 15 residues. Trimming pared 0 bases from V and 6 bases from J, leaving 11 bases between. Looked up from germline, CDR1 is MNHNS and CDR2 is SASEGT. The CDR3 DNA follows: TGTGCCAGCAGTGAAGCAACAGCCAACGCCGGGGAGCTGTTTTTT. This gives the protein CASSEATANAGELFF.

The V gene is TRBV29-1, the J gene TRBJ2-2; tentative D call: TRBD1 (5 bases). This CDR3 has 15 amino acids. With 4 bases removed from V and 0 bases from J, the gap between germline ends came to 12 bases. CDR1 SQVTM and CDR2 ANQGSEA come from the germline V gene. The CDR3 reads CSVARAGTNTGELFF. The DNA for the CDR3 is TGCAGCGTTGCCCGGGCAGGGACGAACACCGGGGAGCTGTTTTTT.

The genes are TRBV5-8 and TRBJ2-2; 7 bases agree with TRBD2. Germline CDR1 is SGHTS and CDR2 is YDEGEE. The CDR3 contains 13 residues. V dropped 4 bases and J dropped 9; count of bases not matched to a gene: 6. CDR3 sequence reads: CASSPSGTRELFF. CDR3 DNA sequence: TGTGCCAGCAGCCCTAGCGGTACCCGGGAGCTGTTTTTT.

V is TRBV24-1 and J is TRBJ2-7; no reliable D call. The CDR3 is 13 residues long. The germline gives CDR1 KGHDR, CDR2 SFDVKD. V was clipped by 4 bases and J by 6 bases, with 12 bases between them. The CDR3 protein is CATSDPPMVEQYF. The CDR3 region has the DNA TGTGCCACCAGTGACCCTCCCATGGTCGAGCAGTACTTC.

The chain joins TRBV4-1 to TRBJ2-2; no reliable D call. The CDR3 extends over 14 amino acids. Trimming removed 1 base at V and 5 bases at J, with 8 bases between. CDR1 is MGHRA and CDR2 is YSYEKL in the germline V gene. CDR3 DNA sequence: TGCGCCAGCAGCCAAGTACGCATAACCGGGGAGCTGTTTTTT. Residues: CASSQVRITGELFF.

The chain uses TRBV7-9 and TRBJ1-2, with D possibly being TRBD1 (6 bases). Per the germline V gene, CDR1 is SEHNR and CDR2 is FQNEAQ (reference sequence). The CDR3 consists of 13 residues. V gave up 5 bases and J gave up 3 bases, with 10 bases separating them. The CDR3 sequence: CASSGGGHYGYTF. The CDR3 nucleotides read TGTGCCAGCAGCGGCGGGGGCCACTATGGCTACACCTTC.

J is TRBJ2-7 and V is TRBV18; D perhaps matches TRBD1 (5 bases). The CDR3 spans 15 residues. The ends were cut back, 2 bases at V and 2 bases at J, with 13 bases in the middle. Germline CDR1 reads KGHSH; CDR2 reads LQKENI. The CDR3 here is CASSPGAGLPYEQYF. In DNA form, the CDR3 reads TGTGCCAGCTCACCAGGGGCAGGGTTACCCTACGAGCAGTACTTC.

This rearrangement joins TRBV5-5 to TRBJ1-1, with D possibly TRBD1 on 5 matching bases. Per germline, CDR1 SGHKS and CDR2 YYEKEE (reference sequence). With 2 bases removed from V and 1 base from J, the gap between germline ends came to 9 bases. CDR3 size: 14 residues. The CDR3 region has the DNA TGTGCCAGCAGCTTTACGGGGGGGAACACTGAAGCTTTCTTT. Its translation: CASSFTGGNTEAFF.

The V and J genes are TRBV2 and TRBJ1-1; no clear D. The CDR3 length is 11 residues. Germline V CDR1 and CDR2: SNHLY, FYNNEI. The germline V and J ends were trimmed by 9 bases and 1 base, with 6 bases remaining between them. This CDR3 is CARTRNTEAFF. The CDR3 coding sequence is TGTGCCAGAACCAGGAACACTGAAGCTTTCTTT. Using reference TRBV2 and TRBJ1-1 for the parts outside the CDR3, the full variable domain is EPEVTQTPSHQVTQMGQEVILRCVPISNHLYFYWYRQILGQKVEFLVSFYNNEISEKSEIFDDQFSVERPDGSNFTLKIRSTKLEDSAMYFCARTRNTEAFFGQGTRLTVV.

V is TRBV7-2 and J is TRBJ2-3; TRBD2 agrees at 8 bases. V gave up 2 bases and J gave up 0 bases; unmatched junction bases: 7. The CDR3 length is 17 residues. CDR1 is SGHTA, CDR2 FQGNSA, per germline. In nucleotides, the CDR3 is TGTGCCAGCAGCTTATCACCTAGCGGGCTTAGCACAGATACGCAGTATTTT. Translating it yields CASSLSPSGLSTDTQYF. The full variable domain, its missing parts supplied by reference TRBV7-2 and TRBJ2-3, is GAGVSQSPSNKVTEKGKDVELRCDPISGHTALYWYRQSLGQGLEFLIYFQGNSAPDKSGLPSDRFSAERTGGSVSTLTIQRTQQEDSAVYLCASSLSPSGLSTDTQYFGPGTRLTVL.

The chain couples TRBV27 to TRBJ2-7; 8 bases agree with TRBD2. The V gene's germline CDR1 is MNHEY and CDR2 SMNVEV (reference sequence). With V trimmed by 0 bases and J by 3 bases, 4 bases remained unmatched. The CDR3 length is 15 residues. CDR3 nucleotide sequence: TGTGCCAGCAGTTTATCAAGCGGGAGAGTCTACGAGCAGTACTTC. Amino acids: CASSLSSGRVYEQYF.

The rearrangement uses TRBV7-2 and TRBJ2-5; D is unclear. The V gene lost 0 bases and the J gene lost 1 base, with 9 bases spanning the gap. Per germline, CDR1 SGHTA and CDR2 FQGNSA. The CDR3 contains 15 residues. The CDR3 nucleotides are TGTGCCAGCAGCTTAGCGCCTGAGCCCCAAGAGACCCAGTACTTC. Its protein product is CASSLAPEPQETQYF.

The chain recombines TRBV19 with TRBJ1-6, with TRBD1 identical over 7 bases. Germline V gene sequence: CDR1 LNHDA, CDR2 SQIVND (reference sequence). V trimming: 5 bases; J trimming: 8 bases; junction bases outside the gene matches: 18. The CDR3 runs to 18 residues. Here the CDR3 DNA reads TGTGCCAGTAGTTCAGGACAGGCCCTCGAACGGCGGGATTCACCCCTCCACTTT. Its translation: CASSSGQALERRDSPLHF.

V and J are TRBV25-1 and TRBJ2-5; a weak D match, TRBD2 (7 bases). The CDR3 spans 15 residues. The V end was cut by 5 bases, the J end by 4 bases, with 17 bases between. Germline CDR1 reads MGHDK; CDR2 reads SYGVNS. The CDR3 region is CASSPPLGGGETQYF. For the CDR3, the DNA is TGTGCCAGCAGTCCGCCCCTAGGGGGGGGAGAGACCCAGTACTTC. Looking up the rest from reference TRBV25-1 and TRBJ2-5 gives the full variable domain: EADIYQTPRYLVIGTGKKITLECSQTMGHDKMYWYQQDPGMELHLIHYSYGVNSTEKGDLSSESTVSRIRTEHFPLTLESARPSHTSQYLCASSPPLGGGETQYFGPGTRLLVL.

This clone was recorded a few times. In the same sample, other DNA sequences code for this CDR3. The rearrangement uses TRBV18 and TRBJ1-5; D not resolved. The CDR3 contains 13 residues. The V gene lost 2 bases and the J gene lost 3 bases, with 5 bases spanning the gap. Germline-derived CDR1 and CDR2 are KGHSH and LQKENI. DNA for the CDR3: TGTGCCAGCTCACCAGGGAACAATCAGCCCCAGCATTTT. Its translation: CASSPGNNQPQHF.

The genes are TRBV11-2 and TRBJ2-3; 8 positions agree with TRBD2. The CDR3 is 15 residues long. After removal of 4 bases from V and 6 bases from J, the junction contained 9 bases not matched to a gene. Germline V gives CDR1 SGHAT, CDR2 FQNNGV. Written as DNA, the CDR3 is TGTGCCAGCAGCTACGGGAGGGGAGGGGCCGATACGCAGTATTTT. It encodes CASSYGRGGADTQYF.

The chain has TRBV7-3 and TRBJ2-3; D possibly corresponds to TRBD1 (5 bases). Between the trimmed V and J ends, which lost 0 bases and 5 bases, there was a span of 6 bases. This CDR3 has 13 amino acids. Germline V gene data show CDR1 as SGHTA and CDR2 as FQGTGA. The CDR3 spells CASSLTGQDTQYF. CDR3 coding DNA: TGTGCCAGCAGCTTAACGGGGCAAGATACGCAGTATTTT.

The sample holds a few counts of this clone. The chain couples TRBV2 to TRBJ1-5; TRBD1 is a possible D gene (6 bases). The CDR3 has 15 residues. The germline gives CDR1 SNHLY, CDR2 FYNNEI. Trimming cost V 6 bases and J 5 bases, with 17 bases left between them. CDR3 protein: CASRSHEGVDQPQHF. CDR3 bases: TGTGCCAGCAGATCTCACGAGGGGGTGGATCAGCCCCAGCATTTT. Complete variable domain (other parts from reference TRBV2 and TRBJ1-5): EPEVTQTPSHQVTQMGQEVILRCVPISNHLYFYWYRQILGQKVEFLVSFYNNEISEKSEIFDDQFSVERPDGSNFTLKIRSTKLEDSAMYFCASRSHEGVDQPQHFGDGTRLSIL.

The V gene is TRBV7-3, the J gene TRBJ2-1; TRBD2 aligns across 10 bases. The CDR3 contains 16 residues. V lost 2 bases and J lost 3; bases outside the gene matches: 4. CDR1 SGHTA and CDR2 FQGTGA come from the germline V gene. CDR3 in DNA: TGTGCCAGCAGCTTATTGAGGACTAGCGGCTACAATGAGCAGTTCTTC. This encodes CASSLLRTSGYNEQFF. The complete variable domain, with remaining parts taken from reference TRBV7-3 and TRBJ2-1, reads GAGVSQTPSNKVTEKGKYVELRCDPISGHTALYWYRQSLGQGPEFLIYFQGTGAADDSGLPNDRFFAVRPEGSVSTLKIQRTERGDSAVYLCASSLLRTSGYNEQFFGPGTRLTVL.

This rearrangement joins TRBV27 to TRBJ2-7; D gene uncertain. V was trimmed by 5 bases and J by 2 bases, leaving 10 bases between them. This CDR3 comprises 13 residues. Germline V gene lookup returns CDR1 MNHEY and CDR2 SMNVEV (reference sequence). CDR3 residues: CASSLIGPYEQYF. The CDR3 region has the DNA TGTGCCAGCAGTCTAATTGGACCCTACGAGCAGTACTTC.

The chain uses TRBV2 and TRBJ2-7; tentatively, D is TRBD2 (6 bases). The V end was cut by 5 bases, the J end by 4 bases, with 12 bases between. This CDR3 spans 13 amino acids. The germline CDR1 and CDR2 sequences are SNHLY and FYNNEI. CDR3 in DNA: TGTGCCAGCAGTAACACGGGGGAGTACGAGCAGTACTTC. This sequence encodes CASSNTGEYEQYF.

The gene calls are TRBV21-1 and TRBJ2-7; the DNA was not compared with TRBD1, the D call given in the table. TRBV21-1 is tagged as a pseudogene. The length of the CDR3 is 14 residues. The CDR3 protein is CASSTGQGTYEQYF. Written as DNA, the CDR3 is TGTGCCAGCAGCACCGGACAGGGTACCTACGAGCAGTACTTC.

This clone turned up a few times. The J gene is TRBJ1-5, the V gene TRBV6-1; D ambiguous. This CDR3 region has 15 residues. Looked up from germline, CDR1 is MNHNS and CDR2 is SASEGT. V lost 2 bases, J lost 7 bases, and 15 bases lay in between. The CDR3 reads CASSEIGRVGQPQHF. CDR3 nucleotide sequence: TGTGCCAGCAGTGAAATTGGCCGGGTCGGCCAGCCCCAGCATTTT.

The CDR3 region is CASSFNYEQYF. The DNA for the CDR3 is TGTGCCAGCAGCTTTAACTACGAGCAGTACTTC. This chain joins TRBV7-9 and TRBJ2-7; D is ambiguous. The germline V gene encodes CDR1 SEHNR and CDR2 FQNEAQ (reference sequence). CDR3 length equals 11 residues. Trimming stripped 3 bases from V and 3 bases from J, with 3 bases between.

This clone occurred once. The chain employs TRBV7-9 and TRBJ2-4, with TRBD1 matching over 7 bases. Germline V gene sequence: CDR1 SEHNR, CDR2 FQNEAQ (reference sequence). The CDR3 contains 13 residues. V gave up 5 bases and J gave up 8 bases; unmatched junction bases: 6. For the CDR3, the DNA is TGTGCCAGCAGCGTTGACAGGGCCGACATTCAGTACTTC. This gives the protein CASSVDRADIQYF.

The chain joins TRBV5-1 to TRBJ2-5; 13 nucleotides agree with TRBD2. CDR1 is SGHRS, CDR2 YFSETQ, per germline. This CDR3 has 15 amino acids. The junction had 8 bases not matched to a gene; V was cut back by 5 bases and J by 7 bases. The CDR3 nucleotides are TGCGCCAGCAGTACACTAGCGGGGGGGTTCTTGACCCAGTACTTC. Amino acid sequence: CASSTLAGGFLTQYF.

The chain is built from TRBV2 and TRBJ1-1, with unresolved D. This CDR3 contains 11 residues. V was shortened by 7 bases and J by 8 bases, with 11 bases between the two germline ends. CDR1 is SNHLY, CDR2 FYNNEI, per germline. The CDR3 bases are TGTGCCAGCACCAGCCGGGCAGAAGCTTTCTTT. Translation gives CASTSRAEAFF.

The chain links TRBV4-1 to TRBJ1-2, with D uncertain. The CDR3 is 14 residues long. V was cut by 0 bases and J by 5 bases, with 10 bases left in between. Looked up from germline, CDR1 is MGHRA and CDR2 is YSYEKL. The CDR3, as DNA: TGCGCCAGCAGCCAAGATTCGGCAGGTTATGGCTACACCTTC. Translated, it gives CASSQDSAGYGYTF.